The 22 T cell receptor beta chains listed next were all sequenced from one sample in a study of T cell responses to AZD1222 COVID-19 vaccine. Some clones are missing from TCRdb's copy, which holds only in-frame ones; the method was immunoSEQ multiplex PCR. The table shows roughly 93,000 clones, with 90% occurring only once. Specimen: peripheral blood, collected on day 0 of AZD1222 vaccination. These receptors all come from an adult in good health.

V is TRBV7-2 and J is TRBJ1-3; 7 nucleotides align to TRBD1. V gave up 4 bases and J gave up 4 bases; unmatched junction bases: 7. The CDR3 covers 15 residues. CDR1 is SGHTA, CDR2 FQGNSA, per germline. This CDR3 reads CASSYDRERGNTIYF. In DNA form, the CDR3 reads TGTGCCAGCAGCTACGACAGGGAGAGGGGAAACACCATATATTTT.

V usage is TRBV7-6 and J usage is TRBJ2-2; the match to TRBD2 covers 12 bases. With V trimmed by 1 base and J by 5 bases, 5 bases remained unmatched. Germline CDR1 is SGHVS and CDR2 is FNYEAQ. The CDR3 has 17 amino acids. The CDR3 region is CASSLELAGGDTGELFF. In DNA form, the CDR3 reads TGTGCCAGCAGCTTAGAACTAGCGGGAGGAGATACCGGGGAGCTGTTTTTT.

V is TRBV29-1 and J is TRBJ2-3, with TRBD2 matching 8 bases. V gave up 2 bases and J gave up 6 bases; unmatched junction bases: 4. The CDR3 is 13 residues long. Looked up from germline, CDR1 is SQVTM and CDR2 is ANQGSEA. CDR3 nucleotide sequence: TGCAGCGTTGAACCAGCGGGAGTGGATACGCAGTATTTT. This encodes CSVEPAGVDTQYF.

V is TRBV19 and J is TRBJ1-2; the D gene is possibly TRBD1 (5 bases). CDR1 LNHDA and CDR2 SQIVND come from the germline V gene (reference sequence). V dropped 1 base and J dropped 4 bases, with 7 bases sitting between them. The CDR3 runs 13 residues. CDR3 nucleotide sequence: TGTGCCAGTAGTATAGGGGGGATCTATGGCTACACCTTC. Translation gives CASSIGGIYGYTF.

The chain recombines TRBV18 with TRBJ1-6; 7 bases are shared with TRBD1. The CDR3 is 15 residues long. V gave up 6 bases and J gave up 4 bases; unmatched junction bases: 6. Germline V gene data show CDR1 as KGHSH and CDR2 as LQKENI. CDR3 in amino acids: CASSPPGQYNSPLHF. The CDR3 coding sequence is TGTGCCAGCTCGCCTCCGGGACAGTATAATTCACCCCTCCACTTT.

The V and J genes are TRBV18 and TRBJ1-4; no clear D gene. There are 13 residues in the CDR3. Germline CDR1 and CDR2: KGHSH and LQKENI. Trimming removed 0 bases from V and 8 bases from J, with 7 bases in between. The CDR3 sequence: CASSPPVKEKLFF. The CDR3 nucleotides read TGTGCCAGCTCACCACCGGTAAAAGAAAAACTGTTTTTT.

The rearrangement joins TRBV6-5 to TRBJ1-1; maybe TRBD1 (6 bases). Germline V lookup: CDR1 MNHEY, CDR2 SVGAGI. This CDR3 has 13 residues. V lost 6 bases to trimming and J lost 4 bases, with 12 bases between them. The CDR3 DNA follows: TGTGCCAGCAGCACAGGGTGGGCCACTGAAGCTTTCTTT. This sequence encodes CASSTGWATEAFF.

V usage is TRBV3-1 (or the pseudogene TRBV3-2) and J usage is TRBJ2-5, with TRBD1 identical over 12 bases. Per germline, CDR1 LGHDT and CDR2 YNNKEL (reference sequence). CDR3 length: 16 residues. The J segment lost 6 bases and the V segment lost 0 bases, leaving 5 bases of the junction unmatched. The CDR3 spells CASSQEGQGAQQTQYF. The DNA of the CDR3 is TGTGCCAGCAGCCAAGAGGGACAGGGGGCGCAACAGACCCAGTACTTC.

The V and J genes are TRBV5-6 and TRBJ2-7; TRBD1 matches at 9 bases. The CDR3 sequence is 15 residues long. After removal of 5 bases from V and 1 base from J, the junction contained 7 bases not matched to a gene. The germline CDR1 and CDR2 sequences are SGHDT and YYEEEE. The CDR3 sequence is CASSVGQGGSYEQYF. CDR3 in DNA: TGTGCCAGCAGTGTGGGACAGGGTGGGTCCTACGAGCAGTACTTC. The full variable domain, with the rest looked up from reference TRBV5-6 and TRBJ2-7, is DAGVTQSPTHLIKTRGQQVTLRCSPKSGHDTVSWYQQALGQGPQFIFQYYEEEERQRGNFPDRFSGHQFPNYSSELNVNALLLGDSALYLCASSVGQGGSYEQYFGPGTRLTVT.

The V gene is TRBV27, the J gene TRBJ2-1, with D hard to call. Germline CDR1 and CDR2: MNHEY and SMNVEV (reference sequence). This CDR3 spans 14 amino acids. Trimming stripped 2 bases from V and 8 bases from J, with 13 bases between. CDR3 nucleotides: TGTGCCAGCAGTTTAAGACCTGGGCACGATGAGCAGTTCTTC. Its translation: CASSLRPGHDEQFF.

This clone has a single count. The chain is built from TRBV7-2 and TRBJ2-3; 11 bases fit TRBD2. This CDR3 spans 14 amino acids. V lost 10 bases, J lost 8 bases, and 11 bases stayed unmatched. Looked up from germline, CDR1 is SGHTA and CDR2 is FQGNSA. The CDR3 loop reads CAISVAGGPGTQYF. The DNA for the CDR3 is TGTGCCATTTCGGTAGCGGGAGGGCCGGGTACGCAGTATTTT.

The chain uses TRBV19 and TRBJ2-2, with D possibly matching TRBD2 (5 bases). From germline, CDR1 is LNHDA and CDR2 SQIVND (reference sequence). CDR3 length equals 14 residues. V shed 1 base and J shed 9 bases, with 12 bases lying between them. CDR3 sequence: CASSIGPASRELFF. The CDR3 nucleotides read TGTGCCAGTAGTATAGGTCCCGCTAGCCGGGAGCTGTTTTTT.

Written as DNA, the CDR3 is TGTGCCAGTGAAGGACAGGGGACTATCAATGAGCAGTTCTTC. This encodes CASEGQGTINEQFF. The chain couples TRBV28 to TRBJ2-1; 9 nucleotides line up with TRBD1. V gave up 9 bases and J gave up 6 bases; unmatched junction bases: 9. Germline-derived CDR1 and CDR2 are MDHEN and SYDVKM. The CDR3 runs 14 residues.

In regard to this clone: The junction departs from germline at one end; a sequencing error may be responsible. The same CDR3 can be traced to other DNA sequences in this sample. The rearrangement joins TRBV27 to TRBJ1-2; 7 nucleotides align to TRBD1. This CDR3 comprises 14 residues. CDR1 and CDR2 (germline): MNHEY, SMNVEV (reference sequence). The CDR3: CASSSTDRSAGYTF. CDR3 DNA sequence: TGTGCCAGTAGTTCCACGGACAGGTCTGCTGGCTACACCTTC.

CDR3 sequence (DNA): TGTGCCAGCAGAGGAAACGGGGGTGGCAATCAGCCCCAGCATTTT. Amino acids: CASRGNGGGNQPQHF. The chain combines TRBV2 with TRBJ1-5, with D possibly matching TRBD1 (5 bases). Germline V gene sequence: CDR1 SNHLY, CDR2 FYNNEI. The CDR3 covers 15 residues. V was trimmed by 6 bases and J by 2 bases, leaving 14 bases between them.

The CDR3 spells CASSLAISGRNTDTQYF. In DNA, the CDR3 is TGTGCCAGCAGCTTGGCTATTAGCGGGCGGAACACAGATACGCAGTATTTT. This sequence joins TRBV5-4 and TRBJ2-3, with TRBD2 identical over 7 bases. Germline assignment: CDR1 SGHNT and CDR2 YYREEE (reference sequence). After removal of 0 bases from V and 2 bases from J, the junction contained 9 bases not matched to a gene. The CDR3 consists of 17 residues.

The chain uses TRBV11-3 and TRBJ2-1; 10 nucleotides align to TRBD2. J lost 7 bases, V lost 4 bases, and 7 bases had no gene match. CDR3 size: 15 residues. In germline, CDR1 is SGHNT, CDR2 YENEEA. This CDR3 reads CASSSTGTSVNEQFF. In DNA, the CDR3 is TGTGCCAGCAGCTCCACCGGGACTAGCGTTAATGAGCAGTTCTTC.

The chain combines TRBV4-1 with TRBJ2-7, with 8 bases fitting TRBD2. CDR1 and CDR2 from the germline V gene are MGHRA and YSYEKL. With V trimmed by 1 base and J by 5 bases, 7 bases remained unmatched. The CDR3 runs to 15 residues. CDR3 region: CASSQVAGGANEQYF. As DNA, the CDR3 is TGCGCCAGCAGCCAAGTGGCGGGAGGAGCCAACGAGCAGTACTTC.

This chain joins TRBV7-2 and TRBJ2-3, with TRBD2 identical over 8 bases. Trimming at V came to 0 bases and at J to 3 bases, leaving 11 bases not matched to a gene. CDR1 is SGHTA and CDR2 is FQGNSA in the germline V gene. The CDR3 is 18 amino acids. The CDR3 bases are TGTGCCAGCAGCTTAGCGGGTGGTAGCGGGGTGAGAACAGATACGCAGTATTTT. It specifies CASSLAGGSGVRTDTQYF.

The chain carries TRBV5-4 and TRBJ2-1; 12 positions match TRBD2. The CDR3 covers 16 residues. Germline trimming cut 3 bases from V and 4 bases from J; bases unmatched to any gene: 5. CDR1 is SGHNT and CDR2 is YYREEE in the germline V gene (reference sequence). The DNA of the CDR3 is TGTGCCAGCAGCTCTCTCCTAGCGGGAGGGTACAATGAGCAGTTCTTC. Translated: CASSSLLAGGYNEQFF.

CDR3 in DNA: TGTGCCAGCACCCGGTTCGGGGCAACGTACCAAGAGACCCAGTACTTC. It specifies CASTRFGATYQETQYF. The V gene is TRBV27, the J gene TRBJ2-5; D assignment may be TRBD1 or TRBD2 (5 bases each). Trimming left V 7 bases short and J 0 bases short, with 18 bases between. Germline V gives CDR1 MNHEY, CDR2 SMNVEV (reference sequence). This CDR3 spans 16 amino acids.

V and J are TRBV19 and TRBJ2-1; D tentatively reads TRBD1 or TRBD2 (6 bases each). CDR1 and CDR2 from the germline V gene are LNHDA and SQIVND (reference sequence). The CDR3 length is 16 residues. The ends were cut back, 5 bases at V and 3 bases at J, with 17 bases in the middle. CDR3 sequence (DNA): TGTGCCAGTAGTCAACAGGGACTCGGTCGCTACAATGAGCAGTTCTTC. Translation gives CASSQQGLGRYNEQFF.